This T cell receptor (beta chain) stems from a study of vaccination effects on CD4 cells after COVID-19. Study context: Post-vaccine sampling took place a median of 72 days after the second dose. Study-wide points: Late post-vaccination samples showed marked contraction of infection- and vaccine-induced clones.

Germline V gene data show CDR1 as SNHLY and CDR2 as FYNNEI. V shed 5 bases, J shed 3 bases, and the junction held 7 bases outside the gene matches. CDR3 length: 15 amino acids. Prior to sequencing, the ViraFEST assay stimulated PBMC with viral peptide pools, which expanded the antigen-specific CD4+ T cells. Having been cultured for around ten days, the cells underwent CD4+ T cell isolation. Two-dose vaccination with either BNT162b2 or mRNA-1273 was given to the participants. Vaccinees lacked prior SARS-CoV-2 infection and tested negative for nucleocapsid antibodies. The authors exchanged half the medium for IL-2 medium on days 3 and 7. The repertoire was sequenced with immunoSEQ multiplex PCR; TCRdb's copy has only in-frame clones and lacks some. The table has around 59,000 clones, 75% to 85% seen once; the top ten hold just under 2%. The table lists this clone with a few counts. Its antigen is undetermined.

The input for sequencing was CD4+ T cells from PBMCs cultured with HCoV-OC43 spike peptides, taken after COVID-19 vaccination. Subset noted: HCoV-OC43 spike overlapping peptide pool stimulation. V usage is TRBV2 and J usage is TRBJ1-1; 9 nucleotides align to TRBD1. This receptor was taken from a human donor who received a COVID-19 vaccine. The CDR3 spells CASSRDRELYTEAFF. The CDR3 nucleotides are TGTGCCAGCAGTCGGGACAGGGAGCTTTACACTGAAGCTTTCTTT.